The clone carrying this TCR beta chain was observed a handful of times. The data were produced by immunoSEQ multiplex PCR, yet TCRdb's version contains in-frame clones alone and is incomplete. The table has approximately 160,000 clones, about 90% seen once. CDR1 SEHNR and CDR2 FQNEAQ come from the germline V gene (reference sequence). The CDR3 is 13 amino acids. V was trimmed by 3 bases and J by 5 bases, leaving 11 bases between them. The sample is drawn from a study of control samples from healthy donors and cancer patients. The sequence was obtained from a woman between 25 and 40 years old in good health. Sequenced sample: blood. The rearrangement links TRBV7-9 to TRBJ2-7, with TRBD1 as a possible D gene (6 bases). The CDR3 DNA is TGTGCCAGCAGCTTTAACAGGGACGACGAGCAGTACTTC. Protein sequence: CASSFNRDDEQYF.